This paragraph covers one TCR beta chain sequence. The CDR3 totals 15 residues. The V gene lost 7 bases and the J gene lost 3 bases, with 19 bases spanning the gap. The V gene's germline CDR1 is SEHNR and CDR2 FQNEAQ (reference sequence). These data originate in a study of CD4 T cell repertoires in COVID-19. Clones were read by immunoSEQ multiplex PCR, and TCRdb kept only the in-frame ones, dropping some. The sample lists approximately 79,000 clones, 83% occurring once. This receptor was identified in a human donor who had COVID-19. J is TRBJ2-7 and V is TRBV7-9; no reliable D call. This material consisted of CD4+ T cells from peripheral blood, taken after recovery from COVID-19. CDR3 in amino acids: CASTLSSPQGYEQYF. CDR3 coding DNA: TGTGCCAGCACCCTGTCTAGTCCCCAAGGCTACGAGCAGTACTTC.